A single sample is the source of the 2 T cell receptor beta chains below, sequenced in a study of blood T cell repertoires in COVID-19. The data were produced by immunoSEQ multiplex PCR, yet TCRdb's version contains in-frame clones alone and is incomplete. This sample carries a few hundred thousand clones, 85% of them seen once, and the ten largest clones take under 3%. The sample was PBMCs or T cells enriched from blood (not recorded which). These receptors were collected from a woman aged 45-60 years who had recovered from COVID-19.

The rearrangement joins TRBV28 to TRBJ1-2, with 7 bases aligning to TRBD1. The germline CDR1 and CDR2 sequences are MDHEN and SYDVKM. The CDR3 spans 14 residues. V lost 5 bases to trimming and J lost 4 bases; unmatched junction nucleotides: 7. Here the CDR3 DNA reads TGTGCCAGCAGTCCTACAGGGGTGGCCTATGGCTACACCTTC. Residues: CASSPTGVAYGYTF.

The rearrangement joins TRBV3-1 (or the pseudogene TRBV3-2) to TRBJ1-3; D not certain. Between the trimmed V and J ends, which lost 4 bases and 2 bases, there was a span of 12 bases. Germline V gene sequence: CDR1 LGHDT, CDR2 YNNKEL (reference sequence). The CDR3 has 15 residues. CDR3 region: CASSRGVAAGNTIYF. CDR3 coding DNA: TGTGCCAGCAGCCGCGGGGTAGCCGCTGGAAACACCATATATTTT.